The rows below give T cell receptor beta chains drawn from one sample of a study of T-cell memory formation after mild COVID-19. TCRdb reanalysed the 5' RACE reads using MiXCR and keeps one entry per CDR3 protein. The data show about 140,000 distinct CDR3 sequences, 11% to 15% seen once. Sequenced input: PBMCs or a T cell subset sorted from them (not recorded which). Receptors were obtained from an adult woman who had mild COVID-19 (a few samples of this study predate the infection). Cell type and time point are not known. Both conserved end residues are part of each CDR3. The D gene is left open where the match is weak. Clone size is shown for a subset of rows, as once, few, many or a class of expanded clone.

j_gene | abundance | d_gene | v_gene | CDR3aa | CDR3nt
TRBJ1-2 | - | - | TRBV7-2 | CASSIQGDYGYTF | TGTGCCAGCAGCATACAGGGTGACTATGGCTACACCTTC
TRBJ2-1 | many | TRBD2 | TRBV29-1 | CSVESGTSGSNEQFF | TGCAGCGTTGAATCCGGGACTAGCGGGAGTAATGAGCAGTTCTTC
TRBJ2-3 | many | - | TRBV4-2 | CASSQDMGGTDTQYF | TGTGCCAGCAGCCAAGATATGGGGGGCACAGATACGCAGTATTTT
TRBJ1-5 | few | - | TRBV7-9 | CASSSALGGNQPQHF | TGTGCCAGCAGCTCAGCTCTCGGAGGCAATCAGCCCCAGCATTTT
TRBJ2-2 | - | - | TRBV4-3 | CASSQDGPPTNTGELFF | TGCGCCAGCAGCCAAGATGGGCCTCCTACTAATACCGGGGAGCTGTTTTTT
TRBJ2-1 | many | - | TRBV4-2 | CASSQEPDFGNEQFF | TGTGCCAGCAGCCAAGAGCCGGACTTTGGCAATGAGCAGTTCTTC
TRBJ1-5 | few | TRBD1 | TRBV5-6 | CASSFGQGSNQPQHF | TGTGCCAGCAGCTTTGGACAGGGAAGCAATCAGCCCCAGCATTTT
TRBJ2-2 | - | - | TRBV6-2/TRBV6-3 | CASSYSFEGNTGELFF | TGTGCCAGCAGTTACTCGTTTGAGGGAAACACCGGGGAGCTGTTTTTT
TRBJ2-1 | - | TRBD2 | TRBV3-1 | CASSQNLAGAYNEQFF | TGTGCCAGCAGCCAAAACCTAGCGGGAGCCTACAATGAGCAGTTCTTC
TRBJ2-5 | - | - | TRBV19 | CASRRTVPETQYF | TGTGCCAGTAGAAGGACAGTTCCAGAGACCCAGTACTTC
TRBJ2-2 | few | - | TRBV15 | CATSQQGGAYGELFF | TGTGCCACCAGCCAACAGGGGGGGGCTTACGGGGAGCTGTTTTTT
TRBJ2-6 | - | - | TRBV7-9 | CASSLAQIYFSGANVLTF | TGTGCCAGCAGCTTAGCCCAGATTTATTTCTCTGGGGCCAACGTCCTGACTTTC
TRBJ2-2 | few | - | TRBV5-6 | CASSLSPQANTGELFF | TGTGCCAGCAGCTTGTCCCCCCAGGCGAACACCGGGGAGCTGTTTTTT
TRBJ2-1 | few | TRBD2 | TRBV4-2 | CASSQILAGEGNEQFF | TGTGCCAGCAGCCAAATACTAGCGGGGGAAGGTAATGAGCAGTTCTTC
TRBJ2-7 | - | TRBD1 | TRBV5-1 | CASSSYRDRGSYEQYF | TGCGCCAGCAGCTCGTACCGGGACAGGGGCTCCTACGAGCAGTACTTC
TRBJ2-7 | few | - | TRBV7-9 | CASSFNTGTPTYEQYF | TGTGCCAGCAGCTTTAACACCGGGACTCCGACCTACGAGCAGTACTTC
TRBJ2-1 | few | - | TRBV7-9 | CASSSIKFTLNEQFF | TGTGCCAGCAGCTCTATTAAATTCACCCTCAATGAGCAGTTCTTC
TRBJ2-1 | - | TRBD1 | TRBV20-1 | CSAKTGTGYNEQFF | TGCAGTGCCAAGACTGGGACAGGGTACAATGAGCAGTTCTTC
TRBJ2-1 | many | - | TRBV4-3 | CASSQDLGPPSTREQFF | TGCGCCAGCAGCCAAGATCTAGGCCCTCCAAGCACCCGTGAGCAGTTCTTC
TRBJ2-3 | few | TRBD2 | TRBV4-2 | CASRGTGGPDTQYF | TGTGCCAGCAGAGGAACGGGGGGGCCAGATACGCAGTATTTT
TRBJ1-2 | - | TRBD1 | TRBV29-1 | CSVDPGQENFNYGYTF | TGCAGCGTTGACCCGGGACAGGAAAATTTTAACTATGGCTACACCTTC
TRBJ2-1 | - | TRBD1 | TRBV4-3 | CASSQHGQVNEQFF | TGCGCCAGCAGCCAGCATGGACAGGTCAATGAGCAGTTCTTC
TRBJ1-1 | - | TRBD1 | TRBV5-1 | CASSGGTGNTEAFF | TGCGCCAGCAGCGGGGGGACAGGGAACACTGAAGCTTTCTTT
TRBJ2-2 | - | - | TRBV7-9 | CASSLIQGDTGELFF | TGTGCCAGCAGCTTAATACAGGGCGACACCGGGGAGCTGTTTTTT
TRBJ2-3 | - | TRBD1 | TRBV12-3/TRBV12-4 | CASSSRTGGYTDTQYF | TGTGCCAGCAGTTCTCGAACAGGGGGGTACACAGATACGCAGTATTTT
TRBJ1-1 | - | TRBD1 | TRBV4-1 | CASREGQGGLNTEAFF | TGCGCCAGCAGGGAAGGACAGGGAGGCTTGAACACTGAAGCTTTCTTT
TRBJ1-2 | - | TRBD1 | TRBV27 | CASSGGTGTYGYTF | TGTGCCAGCTCGGGTGGGACAGGGACCTATGGCTACACCTTC
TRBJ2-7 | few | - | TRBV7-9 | CASSLSGLSYEQYF | TGTGCCAGCAGCTTATCAGGCCTAAGCTACGAGCAGTACTTC
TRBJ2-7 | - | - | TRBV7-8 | CASSLHGRAYEQYF | TGTGCCAGCAGCTTACATGGCCGTGCCTACGAGCAGTACTTC
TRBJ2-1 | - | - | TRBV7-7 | CASSPVDGGGPNEQFF | TGTGCTAGCAGCCCCGTCGACGGGGGAGGACCCAATGAGCAGTTCTTC